This TCR beta chain appears in the sequencing data of a study of early T cells in non-severe SARS-CoV-2 infection. In the study overall: Chains were unpaired, as sequencing was done on bulk RNA from unsorted whole blood.

Germline V lookup: CDR1 GTSNPN, CDR2 SVGIG (reference sequence). V gave up 3 bases and J gave up 2 bases; unmatched junction bases: 8. The CDR3 totals 15 residues. In TCRdb, the 5' RACE reads were re-called with MiXCR into one record per CDR3 protein. The sample has 70,000 to 85,000 distinct CDR3 sequences; more than 10% are singletons. V and J are TRBV30 and TRBJ2-3; the match to TRBD1 covers 7 bases. The sample was whole blood, taken at baseline. The TCR comes from an adult who was a healthcare worker with PCR-confirmed SARS-CoV-2 infection or an uninfected control (not recorded which). The donor label of this sample is uncertain. The CDR3 protein is CAWSEQGPFTDTQYF. CDR3 bases: TGTGCCTGGAGCGAACAGGGGCCTTTCACAGATACGCAGTATTTT. Together with reference TRBV30 and TRBJ2-3, the CDR3 gives the full variable domain: SQTIHQWPATLVQPVGSPLSLECTVEGTSNPNLYWYRQAAGRGLQLLFYSVGIGQISSEVPQNLSASRPQDRQFILSSKKLLLSDSGFYLCAWSEQGPFTDTQYFGPGTRLTVL.